The 6 T cell receptor beta chains below were found in one sample sequenced in a study of blood T cells in healthy people across ages. The second PCR ran roughly 6 to 11 cycles with a sample-barcoded 5' primer and J-beta primers. TCRdb used MiXCR to reprocess the 5' RACE reads, holding one entry per CDR3 protein. This sample has roughly 500,000 distinct CDR3 sequences, with 27% found just once. What was sequenced was blood. The origin of the receptors is a woman in her 70s in good health.

In its sample, this clonotype was seen a few times. The V call is TRBV6-1, the J call TRBJ2-5, with 9 bases matching TRBD2. This CDR3 has 14 residues. The V and J ends lost 4 bases and 4 bases, in that order; junction bases with no gene match: 4. The germline V gene has CDR1 MNHNS and CDR2 SASEGT. The CDR3 nucleotides read TGTGCCAGCAGTGCCCTAGCGGGGCGAGAGACCCAGTACTTC. As protein: CASSALAGRETQYF.

The chain couples TRBV6-2 or TRBV6-3 to TRBJ2-3; 8 bases are shared with TRBD2. Germline trimming cut 6 bases from V and 3 bases from J; bases unmatched to any gene: 11. The length of the CDR3 is 16 residues. Germline CDR1 is MNHEY and CDR2 is SVGEGT. The CDR3 nucleotides are TGTGCCAGCAGCGCCCCGGGGGGGCAAACAACAGATACGCAGTATTTT. Translation gives CASSAPGGQTTDTQYF.

The chain recombines TRBV12-3 or TRBV12-4 with TRBJ2-1; 10 nucleotides agree with TRBD2. The better agreement between TRBJ2-7 and the DNA end casts doubt on the J call. This CDR3 comprises 14 residues. DNA of the CDR3: TGTGCCAGCAGTTTAATGGGACTAGCGTACGAGCAGTACTTC. This codes for CASSLMGLAYEQYF.

This clonotype was counted a single time. One end of the junction fails to match germline, which may point to a read error. This chain links TRBV7-9 with TRBJ1-1; D unresolved. The CDR3 runs to 13 residues. From germline, CDR1 is SEHNR and CDR2 FQNEAQ (reference sequence). The DNA of the CDR3 is TGTGCCAGCAGCTTATCCGGACCAGGTGAAGCCTTCTTT. Translated, it gives CASSLSGPGEAFF.

The rearrangement links TRBV7-2 to TRBJ2-5; 9 nucleotides agree with TRBD2. The CDR3 has 17 amino acids. Per germline, CDR1 SGHTA and CDR2 FQGNSA. V shed 2 bases, J shed 1 base, and the junction held 8 bases outside the gene matches. CDR3 residues: CASSLFGGRGGQETQYF. The CDR3 nucleotides read TGTGCCAGCAGCTTATTTGGTGGGCGGGGGGGCCAAGAGACCCAGTACTTC.

This clonotype appeared a few times. The chain is built from TRBV7-9 and TRBJ2-2; D is tentatively TRBD1 or TRBD2 (6 bases each). Trimming cost V 2 bases and J 1 base, with 11 bases left between them. There are 16 residues in the CDR3. The V gene's germline CDR1 is SEHNR and CDR2 FQNEAQ (reference sequence). The CDR3 loop is CASSLIGGQNTGELFF. CDR3 nucleotide sequence: TGTGCCAGCAGCTTAATCGGGGGCCAGAACACCGGGGAGCTGTTTTTT.